The 3 T cell receptor beta chains below all came from one sample that was sequenced in a study of metastatic and nonmetastatic thyroid tumors. MiXCR was used by TCRdb to re-call the PCR reads. The sample includes over 10,000 clones, roughly 12% of them seen just once. Prior to thyroid surgery, none of the patients had received any treatment. What was sequenced was blood. Receptors originate from a female donor with papillary thyroid cancer or a benign thyroid nodule (not recorded which). Some clones in this sample may be carry-over from other donors' samples.

This clone was counted only a few times. It may be a read error: a sequence one base away is much more abundant. This chain joins TRBV29-1 and TRBJ2-7; D not certain. V was shortened by 2 bases and J by 6 bases, with 14 bases between the two germline ends. There are 13 residues in the CDR3. CDR1 and CDR2 from the germline V gene are SQVTM and ANQGSEA. CDR3 amino acids: CSVEMSEASEQYF. CDR3 DNA: TGCAGCGTTGAAATGAGCGAAGCATCCGAGCAGTACTTC.

The chain employs TRBV27 and TRBJ2-7; D may be TRBD2 (6 bases). CDR3 size: 18 residues. The V end was cut by 1 base, the J end by 6 bases, with 25 bases between. Germline V gene lookup returns CDR1 MNHEY and CDR2 SMNVEV (reference sequence). CDR3 bases: TGTGCCAGCAGTTTATTAAGGTCCCCCGGGAGATCACTCGGCGAGCAGTACTTC. Protein sequence: CASSLLRSPGRSLGEQYF.

The V gene is TRBV4-2, the J gene TRBJ2-1, with TRBD1 matching over 10 bases. After removal of 4 bases from V and 1 base from J, the junction contained 1 base not matched to a gene. Germline CDR1 LGHNA, CDR2 YNFKEQ. The CDR3 runs 15 residues. Here the CDR3 DNA reads TGTGCCAGCAGCCCGGACAGGGGGTCCTACAATGAGCAGTTCTTC. Its protein product is CASSPDRGSYNEQFF.